The 19 T cell receptor beta chains in this list originate from one sample, sequenced in a study of blood T cell repertoires in COVID-19 (dated by TCRdb to about 2020). Library construction relied on the immunoSEQ multiplex PCR assay. This is the immuneACCESS table as TCRdb keeps it, with only in-frame sequences that have V and J called. A part of the clones is gone; compared with another copy, unresolved V genes explain less than half, and the rest is unexplained. This sample lists under 250,000 clones; about 91% were detected once. Of the sample, under 8% is held by the ten largest clones. Sequencing used peripheral blood. These receptor sequences come from a young woman with COVID-19, enrolled during active disease.

The chain combines TRBV18 with TRBJ2-7, with D hard to call. The germline CDR1 and CDR2 sequences are KGHSH and LQKENI. V lost 6 bases and J lost 5, with 17 bases in between. The CDR3 sequence is 14 residues long. DNA of the CDR3: TGTGCCAGCTCTCCCCCGTCGAAATCGGACGAGCAGTACTTC. It translates to CASSPPSKSDEQYF.

The chain has TRBV4-1 and TRBJ2-7, with a tentative D call TRBD2 (7 bases). The CDR3 covers 14 residues. Deletions cut 0 bases from V and 4 bases from J, with 10 bases between. CDR1 is MGHRA, CDR2 YSYEKL, per germline. CDR3 sequence (DNA): TGCGCCAGCAGCCAAGATGAGGGGGGGTACGAGCAGTACGTC. This gives the protein CASSQDEGGYEQYV.

J is TRBJ2-3 and V is TRBV24-1, with 8 bases fitting TRBD2. The CDR3 loop spans 16 amino acids. Germline trimming cut 4 bases from V and 2 bases from J; bases unmatched to any gene: 7. Germline V gene lookup returns CDR1 KGHDR and CDR2 SFDVKD. The CDR3 loop reads CATSDQTAGATDTQYF. The CDR3 bases are TGTGCCACCAGTGACCAAACAGCGGGGGCCACAGATACGCAGTATTTT.

The chain couples TRBV10-3 to TRBJ2-1; 10 positions match TRBD2. CDR1 and CDR2 from the germline V gene are ENHRY and SYGVKD. Losses at the gene ends were 4 bases for V and 6 bases for J; bases not matched to a gene: 12. CDR3 length: 17 residues. The CDR3 DNA reads as TGTGCCATCAGTGTGAGCGGGAGGGCCGAAGGACGCAATGAGCAGTTCTTC. The encoded protein is CAISVSGRAEGRNEQFF.

This chain connects TRBV5-1 to TRBJ2-2; D perhaps matches TRBD2 (5 bases). Germline CDR1 reads SGHRS; CDR2 reads YFSETQ. CDR3 size: 15 residues. The germline V and J ends were trimmed by 4 bases and 6 bases, with 16 bases remaining between them. Here the CDR3 reads CASSPEVSKPGELFF. The CDR3, as DNA: TGCGCCAGCAGCCCGGAGGTCTCTAAACCCGGGGAGCTGTTTTTT.

Only one count was recorded for this clone. This chain links TRBV6-2 or TRBV6-3 with TRBJ2-1; 8 bases map to TRBD2. The germline gives CDR1 MNHEY, CDR2 SVGEGT. The CDR3 totals 17 residues. V lost 3 bases to trimming and J lost 3 bases; unmatched junction nucleotides: 10. CDR3 DNA sequence: TGTGCCAGCAGTTATCCCACCGGGGGGGGCCGCTACAATGAGCAGTTCTTC. As protein: CASSYPTGGGRYNEQFF.

V usage is TRBV4-3 and J usage is TRBJ2-4, with 9 bases that match TRBD2. Unmatched junction bases numbered 11, after V lost 0 bases and J lost 5 bases. CDR1 is LGHNA, CDR2 YSLEER, per germline. CDR3 length equals 18 residues. CDR3 loop: CASSQESAGGQSQNIQYF. Here the CDR3 DNA reads TGCGCCAGCAGCCAAGAGTCGGCGGGGGGGCAGTCCCAAAACATTCAGTACTTC.

In this sample, this clone turned up once. The CDR3 DNA reads TGTGCCAGCAGCGCGTGGACAGGGCCGGCGCCCCTCCACTTT. It codes for CASSAWTGPAPLHF. The chain is built from TRBV9 and TRBJ1-6, with 8 bases fitting TRBD1. Trimming removed 3 bases from V and 13 bases from J; junction bases left unmatched: 9. The CDR3 runs to 14 residues. CDR1 is SGDLS, CDR2 YYNGEE, per germline.

The rearrangement uses TRBV2 and TRBJ2-7; D might be TRBD1 (5 bases). The CDR3 covers 15 residues. Trimming shortened V by 2 bases and J by 6 bases, and 17 bases separated the two germline ends. CDR1 SNHLY and CDR2 FYNNEI come from the germline V gene. The chain's CDR3 is CASSERQGGYSEQYF. The CDR3, as DNA: TGTGCCAGCAGTGAACGCCAGGGTGGTTATAGCGAGCAGTACTTC.

A remark on this clone: The sample carries other DNA sequences with the same CDR3. The V call is TRBV9, the J call TRBJ2-2, with D unresolved. Germline CDR1 SGDLS, CDR2 YYNGEE. The CDR3 sequence is 16 residues long. Trimming removed 0 bases from V and 1 base from J, with 10 bases in between. CDR3 in DNA: TGTGCCAGCAGCGTAGCTGGCGGAGAGAACACCGGGGAGCTGTTTTTT. Protein product: CASSVAGGENTGELFF.

V usage is TRBV5-1 and J usage is TRBJ2-5, with 7 bases fitting TRBD1. The CDR3 is 15 residues long. CDR1 is SGHRS and CDR2 is YFSETQ in the germline V gene. After removal of 3 bases from V and 1 base from J, the junction contained 6 bases not matched to a gene. The CDR3, as DNA: TGCGCCAGCAGCTCCCGACAGGGAGTCCAAGAGACCCAGTACTTC. This encodes CASSSRQGVQETQYF.

The chain is built from TRBV27 and TRBJ2-3; TRBD2 might be the D (6 bases). The V end was cut by 4 bases, the J end by 4 bases, with 9 bases between. The CDR3 runs to 13 residues. Germline values: CDR1 MNHEY, CDR2 SMNVEV (reference sequence). CDR3 region: CASSSREADTQYF. The CDR3 DNA sequence: TGTGCCAGCAGTTCGAGGGAGGCAGATACGCAGTATTTT.

A few counts support this clone. This chain links TRBV10-3 with TRBJ1-3; 7 nucleotides line up with TRBD1. The germline V gene has CDR1 ENHRY and CDR2 SYGVKD. The CDR3 totals 15 residues. Trimming took 6 bases from V and 0 from J; bases not matched to a gene: 5. The CDR3 loop reads CAISQDRASGNTIYF. Written as DNA, the CDR3 is TGTGCCATCAGCCAAGACAGGGCCTCTGGAAACACCATATATTTT.

The V call is TRBV11-2, the J call TRBJ2-1; 11 positions agree with TRBD2. The CDR3 has 17 amino acids. Trimming cost V 4 bases and J 7 bases; bases outside gene matches: 12. Germline V lookup: CDR1 SGHAT, CDR2 FQNNGV. The CDR3 loop reads CASSSRLAGGRVNEQFF. CDR3 nucleotides: TGTGCCAGCAGCTCGAGATTAGCGGGGGGGCGCGTTAATGAGCAGTTCTTC.

This sequence joins TRBV24-1 and TRBJ1-2; D perhaps matches TRBD1 (5 bases). The CDR3 totals 14 residues. V dropped 5 bases and J dropped 4 bases, with 13 bases sitting between them. The V gene's germline CDR1 is KGHDR and CDR2 SFDVKD. CDR3 loop: CATSGDRGTYGYTF. CDR3 nucleotides: TGTGCCACCAGTGGAGATCGGGGGACCTATGGCTACACCTTC.

V gene TRBV2 combines with J gene TRBJ2-5; TRBD1 is a possible D gene (5 bases). V lost 6 bases, J lost 1 base, and 15 bases lay in between. This CDR3 is built from 15 residues. In germline, CDR1 is SNHLY, CDR2 FYNNEI. In DNA form, the CDR3 reads TGTGCCAGCAGCCTTCAGGGCGTGCGCCAAGAGACCCAGTACTTC. This translates into CASSLQGVRQETQYF.

The rearrangement joins TRBV6-2 or TRBV6-3 to TRBJ1-2; D perhaps matches TRBD1 (6 bases). Germline V CDR1 and CDR2: MNHEY, SVGEGT. The CDR3 consists of 15 residues. The V and J ends lost 2 bases and 1 base respectively, with 11 bases between them. The CDR3 DNA follows: TGTGCCAGCAGTTACCCGACAGGACATAACTATGGCTACACCTTC. It encodes CASSYPTGHNYGYTF.

This clone was counted once. This chain joins TRBV15 and TRBJ1-1; D remains ambiguous. The CDR3 has 11 residues. Germline V gene lookup returns CDR1 LNHNV and CDR2 YYDKDF (reference sequence). V lost 2 bases to trimming and J lost 5 bases, with 3 bases between them. CDR3: CATSRTTEAFF. CDR3 in DNA: TGTGCCACCAGCAGAACTACTGAAGCTTTCTTT.

This chain joins TRBV11-3 and TRBJ1-1; D remains unclear. Between the trimmed V and J ends, which lost 0 bases and 4 bases, there was a span of 9 bases. CDR3 length: 14 amino acids. Germline CDR1 is SGHNT and CDR2 is YENEEA. CDR3 protein: CASSLDTGSTEAFF. Here the CDR3 DNA reads TGTGCCAGCAGCTTAGATACGGGTTCCACTGAAGCTTTCTTT.